This passage covers 29 T cell receptor beta chains from one sample sequenced in a study of shared clonotypes between healthy human individuals. Sequencing used immunoSEQ multiplex PCR; TCRdb keeps in-frame clones, though not all of them. The repertoire includes about 1.5 million clones, roughly 97% of them detected once, and approximately 1.2% sits in the top ten. The sequencing input was naive CD4+ T cells sorted from blood. The sample's subset: CD45RA+ positively selected. The receptor source for this set is a man aged 30 to 45 in good health.

The chain recombines TRBV6-6 with TRBJ1-1; 7 nucleotides agree with TRBD1. The germline V gene has CDR1 MNHNY and CDR2 SVGAGI (reference sequence). V trimming: 0 bases; J trimming: 11 bases; junction bases outside the gene matches: 6. This CDR3 has 13 amino acids. The CDR3 reads CASSYSIQGEAFF. CDR3 DNA sequence: TGTGCCAGCAGTTACTCGATTCAGGGGGAGGCTTTCTTT.

V usage is TRBV29-1 and J usage is TRBJ2-3; D uncertain. Trimming stripped 4 bases from V and 2 bases from J, with 10 bases between. Germline-derived CDR1 and CDR2 are SQVTM and ANQGSEA. The CDR3 extends over 13 amino acids. The CDR3 region is CSVVIPATDTQYF. CDR3 DNA: TGCAGCGTTGTCATACCGGCCACAGATACGCAGTATTTT.

This clone was counted a single time. This chain joins TRBV5-8 and TRBJ2-1; 10 nucleotides agree with TRBD2. The length of the CDR3 is 16 residues. The germline gives CDR1 SGHTS, CDR2 YDEGEE. Trimming at V came to 3 bases and at J to 0 bases, leaving 3 bases not matched to a gene. The CDR3 DNA follows: TGTGCCAGCAGCTGGACTAGCGGTAGCTCCTACAATGAGCAGTTCTTC. Translating gives CASSWTSGSSYNEQFF.

The V call is TRBV6-1, the J call TRBJ1-4; D is perhaps TRBD1 (5 bases). This CDR3 has 15 amino acids. V was pared by 2 bases and J by 2 bases, with 9 bases between. Germline-derived CDR1 and CDR2 are MNHNS and SASEGT. CDR3: CASSEKGRTNEKLFF. The CDR3 bases are TGTGCCAGCAGTGAAAAGGGGCGGACTAATGAAAAACTGTTTTTT.

About this clone itself: Other DNA sequences in this sample translate to the same CDR3. The rearrangement uses TRBV18 and TRBJ2-7; D may be TRBD2 (5 bases). Trimming removed 2 bases from V and 4 bases from J, with 6 bases in between. This CDR3 is 12 amino acids long. CDR1 is KGHSH and CDR2 is LQKENI in the germline V gene. CDR3 sequence (DNA): TGTGCCAGCTCACCAAGGAGGTACGAGCAGTACTTC. It specifies CASSPRRYEQYF.

The chain combines TRBV11-3 with TRBJ1-1, with D possibly TRBD1 on 6 matching bases. Trimming took 5 bases from V and 5 from J, leaving 12 bases between them. The CDR3 runs 13 residues. CDR1 SGHNT and CDR2 YENEEA come from the germline V gene. CDR3 amino acids: CASSLKGGTEAFF. CDR3 nucleotides: TGTGCCAGCAGCCTAAAGGGGGGGACTGAAGCTTTCTTT.

The chain employs TRBV7-6 and TRBJ2-5, with TRBD2 matching over 9 bases. CDR3 size: 15 residues. Germline V gene lookup returns CDR1 SGHVS and CDR2 FNYEAQ. V was pared by 1 base and J by 7 bases, with 7 bases of the junction left unmatched. The CDR3 region is CASSLGGRGVGTQYF. The DNA of the CDR3 is TGTGCCAGCAGCTTAGGCGGGAGGGGAGTAGGGACCCAGTACTTC.

The genes are TRBV23-1 and TRBJ2-1, with D tentatively TRBD1 or TRBD2 (7 bases each). TRBV23-1 is reported as an ORF; its role is uncertain. V was trimmed by 7 bases and J by 7 bases, leaving 17 bases between them. This CDR3 comprises 14 residues. CDR3 nucleotide sequence: TGCGCCAGCACAACTGGGAGGGGGCCTAATGAGCAGTTCTTC. Its translation: CASTTGRGPNEQFF.

The chain couples TRBV6-4 to TRBJ2-1; TRBD2 matches 7 bases. Germline V CDR1 and CDR2: MRHNA, SNTAGT. The CDR3 spans 15 residues. The V gene end was trimmed by 6 bases and the J gene end by 8 bases; junction bases not matched to a gene: 13. The CDR3 here is CASSPRGAGSDEQFF. CDR3 DNA: TGTGCCAGCAGCCCACGGGGAGCGGGATCGGATGAGCAGTTCTTC.

This clone was detected once. The V gene is TRBV6-1, the J gene TRBJ2-1; TRBD1 is a possible D gene (6 bases). The CDR3 extends over 13 amino acids. Germline CDR1 reads MNHNS; CDR2 reads SASEGT. Trimming took 6 bases from V and 11 from J, leaving 17 bases between them. CDR3 protein: CASRENYGTKQFF. The CDR3 nucleotides read TGTGCCAGCAGAGAAAACTACGGGACAAAGCAGTTCTTC.

This rearrangement joins TRBV5-1 to TRBJ1-5; D gene ambiguous. Trimming left V 1 base short and J 0 bases short, with 8 bases between. Germline loops: CDR1 SGHRS, CDR2 YFSETQ. The CDR3 spans 15 residues. The CDR3 coding sequence is TGCGCCAGCAGCTTGATCGCAGGTAGCAATCAGCCCCAGCATTTT. Its translation: CASSLIAGSNQPQHF.

The rearrangement joins TRBV19 to TRBJ1-1; D is unclear. Germline CDR1 reads LNHDA; CDR2 reads SQIVND (reference sequence). Deletions cut 1 base from V and 1 base from J, with 7 bases between. The CDR3 is 14 amino acids. The CDR3 DNA reads TGTGCCAGTAGTATAGCCCTGACGAACACTGAAGCTTTCTTT. Translation gives CASSIALTNTEAFF. The full variable domain, rest sourced from reference TRBV19 and TRBJ1-1, is DGGITQSPKYLFRKEGQNVTLSCEQNLNHDAMYWYRQDPGQGLRLIYYSQIVNDFQKGDIAEGYSVSREKKESFPLTVTSAQKNPTAFYLCASSIALTNTEAFFGQGTRLTVV.

The V call is TRBV27, the J call TRBJ2-3; the D gene is possibly TRBD2 (6 bases). Germline V gene lookup returns CDR1 MNHEY and CDR2 SMNVEV (reference sequence). The CDR3 sequence is 18 residues long. Trimming cost V 5 bases and J 1 base, with 22 bases left between them. The DNA of the CDR3 is TGTGCCAGCAGTGGAAGTAACGGCGGGATGCGGGGCACAGATACGCAGTATTTT. It yields the protein CASSGSNGGMRGTDTQYF.

The chain employs TRBV19 and TRBJ2-7, with 14 bases that match TRBD2. From germline, CDR1 is LNHDA and CDR2 SQIVND (reference sequence). The CDR3 is 15 residues long. After removal of 4 bases from V and 5 bases from J, the junction contained 4 bases not matched to a gene. DNA for the CDR3: TGTGCCAGTAGTACCTGGACTAGCGGGAGGCACGAGCAGTACTTC. Its translation is CASSTWTSGRHEQYF.

This chain connects TRBV5-1 to TRBJ2-1; 9 bases are shared with TRBD1. V lost 5 bases to trimming and J lost 7 bases; unmatched junction nucleotides: 16. The CDR3 totals 17 residues. Germline V gives CDR1 SGHRS, CDR2 YFSETQ. Here the CDR3 reads CASSQNPTGTGYNEQFF. The CDR3 nucleotides read TGCGCCAGCAGTCAAAATCCAACCGGGACAGGGTATAATGAGCAGTTCTTC. Based on the CDR3 plus reference TRBV5-1 and TRBJ2-1, the full variable domain is KAGVTQTPRYLIKTRGQQVTLSCSPISGHRSVSWYQQTPGQGLQFLFEYFSETQRNKGNFPGRFSGRQFSNSRSEMNVSTLELGDSALYLCASSQNPTGTGYNEQFFGPGTRLTVL.

The rearrangement uses TRBV5-5 and TRBJ1-1; D possibly corresponds to TRBD1 (6 bases). Germline loops: CDR1 SGHKS, CDR2 YYEKEE (reference sequence). The CDR3 runs to 14 residues. The V and J ends lost 0 bases and 0 bases respectively, with 6 bases between them. CDR3 sequence: CASSLGQVNTEAFF. Written as DNA, the CDR3 is TGTGCCAGCAGCTTGGGACAGGTGAACACTGAAGCTTTCTTT.

V is TRBV9 and J is TRBJ1-2, with a weak D call TRBD1 (5 bases). Germline V gene sequence: CDR1 SGDLS, CDR2 YYNGEE. Trimming removed 2 bases at V and 2 bases at J, with 7 bases between. The length of the CDR3 is 13 residues. Here the CDR3 reads CASSVDNNYGYTF. The CDR3 bases are TGTGCCAGCAGCGTGGACAACAACTATGGCTACACCTTC.

As regards this clone: This sample also contains other DNA sequences that code for the same CDR3. This chain connects TRBV2 to TRBJ1-1; D uncertain. The CDR3 sequence is 14 residues long. CDR1 SNHLY and CDR2 FYNNEI come from the germline V gene. Trimming left V 4 bases short and J 0 bases short, with 9 bases between. The CDR3 coding sequence is TGTGCCAGCAGTGCCCGGGCGATGAACACTGAAGCTTTCTTT. Amino acid sequence: CASSARAMNTEAFF.

The genes are TRBV2 and TRBJ2-7; possibly TRBD2 for D (6 bases). The CDR3 loop spans 15 amino acids. Trimming stripped 2 bases from V and 2 bases from J, with 13 bases between. Germline assignment: CDR1 SNHLY and CDR2 FYNNEI. The CDR3 sequence is CASSERKGLTYEQYF. Written as DNA, the CDR3 is TGTGCCAGCAGTGAACGGAAGGGACTTACCTACGAGCAGTACTTC.

The genes are TRBV5-6 and TRBJ1-3; D call uncertain. From germline, CDR1 is SGHDT and CDR2 YYEEEE. V was clipped by 1 base and J by 0 bases, with 8 bases between them. The CDR3 is 15 residues long. In DNA, the CDR3 is TGTGCCAGCAGCTTGTTCCCAAGCTCTGGAAACACCATATATTTT. Amino acid sequence: CASSLFPSSGNTIYF. The whole variable domain, filled in from reference TRBV5-6 and TRBJ1-3, reads DAGVTQSPTHLIKTRGQQVTLRCSPKSGHDTVSWYQQALGQGPQFIFQYYEEEERQRGNFPDRFSGHQFPNYSSELNVNALLLGDSALYLCASSLFPSSGNTIYFGEGSWLTVV.

In nucleotides, the CDR3 is TGTGCCAGCTCCAGTGCGGGCCCAATTTCTGGCTACACCTTC. It codes for CASSSAGPISGYTF. V and J are TRBV2 and TRBJ1-2; D not resolved. CDR3 size: 14 residues. Trimming removed 8 bases from V and 7 bases from J, with 20 bases in between. Germline V lookup: CDR1 SNHLY, CDR2 FYNNEI. Full variable domain (missing parts from reference TRBV2 and TRBJ1-2): EPEVTQTPSHQVTQMGQEVILRCVPISNHLYFYWYRQILGQKVEFLVSFYNNEISEKSEIFDDQFSVERPDGSNFTLKIRSTKLEDSAMYFCASSSAGPISGYTFGSGTRLTVV.

V gene TRBV29-1 combines with J gene TRBJ2-2, with TRBD1 matching over 9 bases. V was pared by 6 bases and J by 1 base, with 3 bases of the junction left unmatched. The germline gives CDR1 SQVTM, CDR2 ANQGSEA. The CDR3 runs 14 residues. DNA of the CDR3: TGCAGCGTCCGGGACAGGGTGAACACCGGGGAGCTGTTTTTT. It is translated as CSVRDRVNTGELFF.

This rearrangement joins TRBV13 to TRBJ2-3; D remains ambiguous. The CDR3 is made up of 13 amino acids. In germline, CDR1 is PRHDT, CDR2 FYEKMQ (reference sequence). Trimming cost V 5 bases and J 0 bases, with 6 bases left between them. Here the CDR3 reads CASSPYSTDTQYF. CDR3 coding DNA: TGTGCCAGCAGCCCCTATAGCACAGATACGCAGTATTTT.

V gene TRBV5-1 combines with J gene TRBJ2-7; D tentatively fits TRBD1 or TRBD2 (6 bases each). The CDR3 sequence is 14 residues long. Germline CDR1 is SGHRS and CDR2 is YFSETQ. The V and J ends lost 4 bases and 7 bases respectively, with 18 bases between them. This CDR3 is CASSPGVTGREQYF. CDR3 nucleotides: TGCGCCAGCAGCCCGGGGGTAACAGGGCGGGAGCAGTACTTC.

The V call is TRBV25-1, the J call TRBJ2-7; 7 bases match TRBD1. Germline V gene lookup returns CDR1 MGHDK and CDR2 SYGVNS. The CDR3 sequence is 12 residues long. V was clipped by 5 bases and J by 5 bases; unmatched bases: 3. Here the CDR3 reads CASSQRGHEQYF. CDR3 nucleotides: TGTGCCAGCAGTCAGAGGGGGCACGAGCAGTACTTC.

This clone was seen just once. The chain recombines TRBV30 with TRBJ1-5; D not resolved. V was trimmed by 0 bases and J by 4 bases, leaving 10 bases between them. The CDR3 covers 14 residues. Looked up from germline, CDR1 is GTSNPN and CDR2 is SVGIG (reference sequence). DNA of the CDR3: TGTGCCTGGAGTGTAGACCGCATAAATCAGCCCCAGCATTTT. As protein: CAWSVDRINQPQHF. The full variable domain, its missing parts supplied by reference TRBV30 and TRBJ1-5, is SQTIHQWPATLVQPVGSPLSLECTVEGTSNPNLYWYRQAAGRGLQLLFYSVGIGQISSEVPQNLSASRPQDRQFILSSKKLLLSDSGFYLCAWSVDRINQPQHFGDGTRLSIL.

The chain uses TRBV18 and TRBJ2-1, with 14 bases aligning to TRBD2. V lost 4 bases, J lost 9 bases, and 8 bases stayed unmatched. Per the germline V gene, CDR1 is KGHSH and CDR2 is LQKENI. This CDR3 contains 16 residues. The CDR3 protein is CASSQGTSGSRGEQFF. In DNA, the CDR3 is TGTGCCAGCTCACAGGGGACTAGCGGGAGTAGGGGTGAGCAGTTCTTC.

This clone occurred once. The chain has TRBV5-4 and TRBJ1-1; weak D call: TRBD1 (5 bases). The CDR3 contains 16 residues. The germline V gene encodes CDR1 SGHNT and CDR2 YYREEE (reference sequence). V dropped 4 bases and J dropped 2 bases, with 18 bases sitting between them. This CDR3 reads CASSNLMTARNTEAFF. The DNA of the CDR3 is TGTGCCAGCAGCAACCTAATGACAGCCAGAAACACTGAAGCTTTCTTT. Full variable domain (missing parts from reference TRBV5-4 and TRBJ1-1): ETGVTQSPTHLIKTRGQQVTLRCSSQSGHNTVSWYQQALGQGPQFIFQYYREEENGRGNFPPRFSGLQFPNYSSELNVNALELDDSALYLCASSNLMTARNTEAFFGQGTRLTVV.

The chain has TRBV6-5 and TRBJ2-1; D perhaps matches TRBD1 (6 bases). Germline assignment: CDR1 MNHEY and CDR2 SVGAGI. Trimming took off 2 bases at V and 6 bases at J, with 11 bases between the two ends. The CDR3 consists of 14 residues. CDR3 sequence (DNA): TGTGCCAGCAGTTACCACAGGGAAACCAATGAGCAGTTCTTC. Translating gives CASSYHRETNEQFF.